These 31 T cell receptor beta chains were all obtained from the same sample, sequenced in a study of T cell responses to AZD1222 COVID-19 vaccine. Profiled with immunoSEQ multiplex PCR; TCRdb holds only in-frame clones, not every one. The sample holds 130,000 to 150,000 clones, roughly 90% seen once. Sequenced here: peripheral blood, sampled on day 0 of AZD1222 vaccination. Receptors were obtained from an adult in good health.

This rearrangement joins TRBV11-2 to TRBJ1-1, with D possibly being TRBD1 (5 bases). This CDR3 contains 13 residues. From germline, CDR1 is SGHAT and CDR2 FQNNGV. V was clipped by 5 bases and J by 1 base, with 8 bases between them. Here the CDR3 DNA reads TGTGCCAGCAGCCTTGGACAGAACACTGAAGCTTTCTTT. Protein sequence: CASSLGQNTEAFF.

V usage is TRBV27 and J usage is TRBJ1-2, with D perhaps matching TRBD1 (5 bases). V was trimmed by 3 bases and J by 0 bases, leaving 8 bases between them. The CDR3 is 14 residues long. Per the germline V gene, CDR1 is MNHEY and CDR2 is SMNVEV (reference sequence). CDR3 sequence (DNA): TGTGCCAGCAGTTTCCAGGGCCCTAACTATGGCTACACCTTC. This codes for CASSFQGPNYGYTF.

The chain recombines TRBV16 with TRBJ1-1; 7 nucleotides align to TRBD1. CDR1 is KGHSY, CDR2 FQNENV, per germline. This CDR3 contains 12 residues. For the CDR3, the DNA is TGTGTAGCGCAGGGGGGATACACTGAAGCTTTCTTT. It specifies CVAQGGYTEAFF.

V usage is TRBV28 and J usage is TRBJ2-7; the D gene is possibly TRBD1 (5 bases). The CDR3 is 13 residues long. V was trimmed by 5 bases and J by 3 bases, leaving 11 bases between them. Germline lookup yields CDR1 MDHEN and CDR2 SYDVKM. The CDR3 coding sequence is TGTGCCAGCAGTCCGGACACGAACTACGAGCAGTACTTC. Amino acids: CASSPDTNYEQYF.

This chain connects TRBV6-5 to TRBJ2-5, with a weak D call TRBD1 (6 bases). This CDR3 region has 13 residues. Per the germline V gene, CDR1 is MNHEY and CDR2 is SVGAGI. With 2 bases removed from V and 5 bases from J, the gap between germline ends came to 9 bases. CDR3 sequence (DNA): TGTGCCAGCAGTTACGGGGGCGCGGAGACCCAGTACTTC. Translating gives CASSYGGAETQYF.

Written as DNA, the CDR3 is TGTGCCAGTAATCTCAGGCTGAACACCGGGGAGCTGTTTTTT. Translating gives CASNLRLNTGELFF. V usage is TRBV19 and J usage is TRBJ2-2, with D unresolved. The V end was cut by 7 bases, the J end by 1 base, with 10 bases between. The CDR3 sequence is 14 residues long. The V gene's germline CDR1 is LNHDA and CDR2 SQIVND (reference sequence).

The chain employs TRBV28 and TRBJ2-5, with TRBD2 as a possible D gene (6 bases). Germline-derived CDR1 and CDR2 are MDHEN and SYDVKM. The CDR3 runs 14 residues. With 6 bases removed from V and 3 bases from J, the gap between germline ends came to 14 bases. The CDR3 protein is CASSPGTRKETQYF. CDR3 DNA sequence: TGTGCCAGCAGCCCGGGGACTCGCAAAGAGACCCAGTACTTC.

The V gene is TRBV9, the J gene TRBJ2-1, with unresolved D. V lost 0 bases, J lost 0 bases, and 10 bases lay in between. Per the germline V gene, CDR1 is SGDLS and CDR2 is YYNGEE. This CDR3 contains 16 residues. The CDR3 coding sequence is TGTGCCAGCAGCGTAGTATCGCGACCCTCCTACAATGAGCAGTTCTTC. This gives the protein CASSVVSRPSYNEQFF.

The rearrangement links TRBV19 to TRBJ1-2; 9 nucleotides match TRBD1. The germline V gene encodes CDR1 LNHDA and CDR2 SQIVND (reference sequence). The CDR3 is 16 residues long. V dropped 5 bases and J dropped 7; count of bases not matched to a gene: 14. The CDR3 here is CASSAAGDRALRGYTF. DNA of the CDR3: TGTGCCAGTAGTGCCGCCGGGGACAGGGCCCTGCGTGGCTACACCTTC. Variable domain in full (rest from reference TRBV19 and TRBJ1-2): DGGITQSPKYLFRKEGQNVTLSCEQNLNHDAMYWYRQDPGQGLRLIYYSQIVNDFQKGDIAEGYSVSREKKESFPLTVTSAQKNPTAFYLCASSAAGDRALRGYTFGSGTRLTVV.

V gene TRBV4-2 combines with J gene TRBJ2-2; the match to TRBD2 covers 9 bases. Germline CDR1 LGHNA, CDR2 YNFKEQ. The CDR3 length is 16 residues. The junction had 7 bases not matched to a gene; V was cut back by 4 bases and J by 4 bases. The CDR3 DNA reads as TGTGCCAGCAGCCCTCTTCTAGCGGGGCTCACCGGGGAGCTGTTTTTT. The encoded protein is CASSPLLAGLTGELFF.

The V call is TRBV18, the J call TRBJ2-1; D is possibly TRBD2 (6 bases). This CDR3 has 13 residues. CDR1 KGHSH and CDR2 LQKENI come from the germline V gene. V lost 3 bases, J lost 6 bases, and 9 bases lay in between. CDR3 amino acids: CASSPGTANEQFF. In DNA, the CDR3 is TGTGCCAGCTCACCGGGGACTGCCAATGAGCAGTTCTTC.

V and J are TRBV19 and TRBJ2-1; D call uncertain. CDR3 length: 15 residues. V was clipped by 2 bases and J by 6 bases, with 14 bases between them. CDR1 and CDR2 (germline): LNHDA, SQIVND (reference sequence). CDR3 nucleotide sequence: TGTGCCAGTAGTATAAGGTCAGCCGGTGGCAATGAGCAGTTCTTC. Protein: CASSIRSAGGNEQFF.

The chain carries TRBV6-5 and TRBJ1-1; D not certain. The germline V gene encodes CDR1 MNHEY and CDR2 SVGAGI. CDR3 length: 15 amino acids. Trimming took off 8 bases at V and 6 bases at J, with 22 bases between the two ends. CDR3 protein: CASHRPGVSSPEAFF. CDR3 DNA: TGTGCCAGCCACCGACCCGGGGTATCCAGCCCTGAAGCTTTCTTT.

The J gene is TRBJ1-1, the V gene TRBV7-3; 7 bases agree with TRBD1. The V and J ends lost 4 bases and 4 bases, in that order; junction bases with no gene match: 12. This CDR3 has 16 amino acids. The germline V gene has CDR1 SGHTA and CDR2 FQGTGA. The CDR3 nucleotides are TGTGCCAGCAGCTCAACAAGGGACAGAGGAGGCACTGAAGCTTTCTTT. Amino acid sequence: CASSSTRDRGGTEAFF.

The CDR3, as DNA: TGTGCCAGCAGCTTAGTTTATGGCCAGGGGGTGACTGAAGCTTTCTTT. Its protein product is CASSLVYGQGVTEAFF. The chain joins TRBV7-6 to TRBJ1-1; 7 nucleotides match TRBD1. V gave up 1 base and J gave up 5 bases; unmatched junction bases: 10. This CDR3 has 16 amino acids. Looked up from germline, CDR1 is SGHVS and CDR2 is FNYEAQ.

V gene TRBV6-6 combines with J gene TRBJ2-7; D unclear. In germline, CDR1 is MNHNY, CDR2 SVGAGI (reference sequence). The CDR3 has 15 residues. Trimming took 2 bases from V and 4 from J, leaving 15 bases between them. The CDR3: CASSYRARKLYEQYF. CDR3 DNA sequence: TGTGCCAGCAGTTACAGGGCGCGGAAACTTTACGAGCAGTACTTC.

V and J are TRBV7-3 and TRBJ2-2; 7 bases are shared with TRBD2. CDR3 length: 14 residues. Trimming took 5 bases from V and 6 from J; bases not matched to a gene: 6. Germline V gene data show CDR1 as SGHTA and CDR2 as FQGTGA. The CDR3 spells CASSLGLAAGELFF. For the CDR3, the DNA is TGTGCCAGCAGCCTCGGGCTAGCGGCCGGGGAGCTGTTTTTT.

V usage is TRBV27 and J usage is TRBJ2-7; tentative D call: TRBD1 (5 bases). Germline V gives CDR1 MNHEY, CDR2 SMNVEV (reference sequence). The CDR3 runs 14 residues. The V end lost 7 bases, the J end lost 2 bases, and 15 bases lay between the germline ends. CDR3 region: CASTNSDTPYEQYF. The CDR3 DNA follows: TGTGCCAGCACGAACTCGGACACCCCCTACGAGCAGTACTTC.

The rearrangement joins TRBV15 to TRBJ2-2; D perhaps matches TRBD2 (5 bases). V was clipped by 1 base and J by 7 bases, with 10 bases between them. Germline CDR1 LNHNV, CDR2 YYDKDF (reference sequence). This CDR3 comprises 14 residues. CDR3 protein: CATSRVVLGGELFF. The CDR3 DNA sequence: TGTGCCACCAGCAGAGTAGTACTAGGCGGGGAGCTGTTTTTT. Supplemented by reference TRBV15 and TRBJ2-2, the full variable domain reads DAMVIQNPRYQVTQFGKPVTLSCSQTLNHNVMYWYQQKSSQAPKLLFHYYDKDFNNEADTPDNFQSRRPNTSFCFLDIRSPGLGDTAMYLCATSRVVLGGELFFGEGSRLTVL.

The rearrangement links TRBV19 to TRBJ1-5, with D possibly TRBD1 on 5 matching bases. The CDR3 totals 13 residues. The germline V gene encodes CDR1 LNHDA and CDR2 SQIVND (reference sequence). Trimming left V 6 bases short and J 3 bases short, with 9 bases between. For the CDR3, the DNA is TGTGCCAGTAGCCAACAGGACAATCAGCCCCAGCATTTT. Translated, it gives CASSQQDNQPQHF.

V gene TRBV3-1 (or the pseudogene TRBV3-2) combines with J gene TRBJ2-7; tentatively, D is TRBD1 (7 bases). Deletions cut 0 bases from V and 5 bases from J, with 23 bases between. CDR1 and CDR2 (germline): LGHDT, YNNKEL (reference sequence). The CDR3 consists of 18 residues. The CDR3 is CASSQEGGYTGVKDEQYF. DNA of the CDR3: TGTGCCAGCAGCCAAGAGGGAGGTTACACAGGGGTGAAAGACGAGCAGTACTTC.

J is TRBJ2-3 and V is TRBV6-1; D unclear. Trimming removed 1 base at V and 2 bases at J, with 13 bases between. Per the germline V gene, CDR1 is MNHNS and CDR2 is SASEGT. The CDR3 spans 16 residues. The CDR3 here is CASSEGGWAATDTQYF. The CDR3 region has the DNA TGTGCCAGCAGTGAAGGAGGATGGGCGGCCACAGATACGCAGTATTTT.

The chain uses TRBV30 and TRBJ1-2, with unresolved D. CDR1 GTSNPN and CDR2 SVGIG come from the germline V gene (reference sequence). The CDR3 is made up of 15 amino acids. V lost 6 bases and J 6 bases, leaving 23 bases between the germline ends. The CDR3: CACTKASYSSHGYTF. CDR3 nucleotides: TGTGCCTGCACTAAGGCATCCTACTCTTCTCATGGCTACACCTTC.

As concerns this clone: Other DNA sequences in this sample translate to the same CDR3. The V gene is TRBV3-1 (or the pseudogene TRBV3-2), the J gene TRBJ1-1; D is perhaps TRBD1 (6 bases). Trimming shortened V by 4 bases and J by 4 bases, and 10 bases separated the two germline ends. The length of the CDR3 is 13 residues. CDR1 is LGHDT, CDR2 YNNKEL, per germline (reference sequence). The CDR3 reads CASSRKGGTEAFF. In DNA form, the CDR3 reads TGTGCCAGCAGCCGGAAGGGGGGCACTGAAGCTTTCTTT.

The chain joins TRBV7-2 to TRBJ2-7, with TRBD2 identical over 14 bases. Per the germline V gene, CDR1 is SGHTA and CDR2 is FQGNSA. This CDR3 has 16 residues. V gave up 3 bases and J gave up 6 bases; unmatched junction bases: 7. In nucleotides, the CDR3 is TGTGCCAGCAGCTTCCCGGGACTAGCGGGAGTTGGCGAGCAGTACTTC. It is translated as CASSFPGLAGVGEQYF.

The DNA of the CDR3 is TGTGCCAGCAGTTTACACCGGGACAGGGCGACAGCCTACGAGCAGTACTTC. It yields the protein CASSLHRDRATAYEQYF. This chain connects TRBV27 to TRBJ2-7, with TRBD1 matching over 9 bases. Germline CDR1 MNHEY, CDR2 SMNVEV (reference sequence). The V segment lost 2 bases and the J segment 2 bases; nucleotides outside the gene matches: 10. The CDR3 has 17 residues.

In its sample, this clone was seen once. The J gene is TRBJ2-1, the V gene TRBV4-1, with 10 nucleotides matching TRBD2. Germline V lookup: CDR1 MGHRA, CDR2 YSYEKL. Unmatched junction bases numbered 5, after V lost 0 bases and J lost 0 bases. The CDR3 loop spans 18 amino acids. This CDR3 reads CASSQDPSGGHSYNEQFF. The CDR3 nucleotides read TGCGCCAGCAGCCAAGACCCTAGCGGGGGTCACTCCTACAATGAGCAGTTCTTC.

V and J are TRBV12-3 or TRBV12-4 and TRBJ2-5, with D uncertain. Trimming stripped 7 bases from V and 2 bases from J, with 11 bases between. The CDR3 length is 13 residues. The CDR3 protein is CASTSYGQETQYF. The DNA of the CDR3 is TGTGCCAGCACCTCGTATGGACAAGAGACCCAGTACTTC.

This sequence joins TRBV9 and TRBJ1-1; D gene unclear. Germline V lookup: CDR1 SGDLS, CDR2 YYNGEE. This CDR3 comprises 14 residues. V lost 4 bases and J 1 base, leaving 11 bases between the germline ends. CDR3 DNA: TGTGCCAGCAGCACCGCAGTGAGGAACACTGAAGCTTTCTTT. Translating gives CASSTAVRNTEAFF.

V and J are TRBV10-1 and TRBJ2-3; D unclear. The CDR3 totals 16 residues. Germline V gene data show CDR1 as WNHNN and CDR2 as SYGVQD (reference sequence). The ends were cut back, 2 bases at V and 0 bases at J, with 12 bases in the middle. The CDR3 nucleotides are TGCGCCAGCAGTGAGAATCCGGGCCTCAGCACAGATACGCAGTATTTT. Encoded protein: CASSENPGLSTDTQYF.

The count of this clone is one. The chain joins TRBV19 to TRBJ1-6; D is unresolved. Trimming removed 3 bases at V and 5 bases at J, with 5 bases between. Per germline, CDR1 LNHDA and CDR2 SQIVND (reference sequence). There are 13 residues in the CDR3. The CDR3 region is CASSMGNNSPLHF. In DNA, the CDR3 is TGTGCCAGTAGTATGGGAAATAATTCACCCCTCCACTTT.